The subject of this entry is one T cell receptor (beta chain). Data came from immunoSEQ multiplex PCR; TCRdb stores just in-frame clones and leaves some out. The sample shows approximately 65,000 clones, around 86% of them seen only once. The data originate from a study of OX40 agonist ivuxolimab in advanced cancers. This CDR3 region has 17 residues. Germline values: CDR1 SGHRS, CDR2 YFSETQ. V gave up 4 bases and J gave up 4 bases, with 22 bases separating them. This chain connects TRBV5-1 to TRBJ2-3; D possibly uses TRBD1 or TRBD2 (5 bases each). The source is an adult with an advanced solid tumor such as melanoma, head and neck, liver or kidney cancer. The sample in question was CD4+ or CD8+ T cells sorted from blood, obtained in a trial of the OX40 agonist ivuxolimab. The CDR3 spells CASSPAIGRMGADTQYF. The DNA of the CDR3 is TGCGCCAGCAGCCCAGCGATAGGAAGAATGGGGGCAGATACGCAGTATTTT.